What follows are 4 T cell receptor beta chains derived from one specimen sequenced in a study of CD8+CD57+ T cells in acquired aplastic anemia. All patients picked for sequencing had shown, by flow cytometry, an expansion of CD8+CD57+ cells. Genomic DNA, the template, was used for profiling of the TCR beta VDJ and CDR3. TCRdb re-derived calls from the reads in MiXCR, one entry per CDR3 protein. The data hold 200,000 to 250,000 distinct CDR3 sequences, with roughly 60% observed a single time. The sample consisted of sorted CD4+, CD8+, or CD8+CD57+ T cells (not recorded which) from PBMCs. These receptors all stem from a human donor with aplastic anemia.

As for this clonotype: This CDR3 fails to terminate in the conserved phenylalanine or tryptophan, so it likely reflects a read error. The DNA is omitted, as the CDR3 cannot be located on it reliably, and the CDR3 follows TCRdb's listing. The chain combines TRBV29-1 with TRBJ2-1; the D call TRBD1 from the table was never checked on the DNA. The CDR3 contains 8 residues when both ends are counted. CDR1 is SQVTM and CDR2 is ANQGSEA in the germline V gene. The CDR3 loop reads CSDPADNR.

J is TRBJ1-1 and V is TRBV9, with D perhaps matching TRBD1 (6 bases). CDR1 SGDLS and CDR2 YYNGEE come from the germline V gene. The CDR3 loop spans 13 amino acids. V was shortened by 2 bases and J by 10 bases, with 15 bases between the two germline ends. CDR3 sequence reads: CASSVRQGHTAFF. The DNA of the CDR3 is TGTGCCAGCAGCGTTCGTCAGGGACATACAGCTTTCTTT.

This clonotype showed up just a few times. The chain links TRBV29-1 to TRBJ2-1; D unclear. Germline CDR1 and CDR2: SQVTM and ANQGSEA. This CDR3 comprises 12 residues. Trimming removed 4 bases from V and 8 bases from J, with 12 bases in between. The CDR3 DNA reads as TGCAGCGTTGTGAGTGGTAGCCATGAGCAGTTCTTC. Protein product: CSVVSGSHEQFF.

This clonotype was recorded a few times. This chain connects TRBV5-1 to TRBJ1-2, with 7 bases that match TRBD1. The CDR3 runs to 15 residues. Germline assignment: CDR1 SGHRS and CDR2 YFSETQ. V lost 3 bases and J lost 12; bases outside the gene matches: 17. This CDR3 is CASSSTGTVSSGNTF. In nucleotides, the CDR3 is TGCGCCAGCAGCTCGACCGGGACAGTGAGCTCTGGAAACACCTTC.